This T cell receptor (beta chain) came from a study of cytomegalovirus exposure and HLA in healthy donors. The wider study: From about 170 million T cells, an earlier analysis saw 90 million to 130 million unique TCR beta sequences.

The CDR3 consists of 11 residues. Germline V gene lookup returns CDR1 SQVTM and CDR2 ANQGSEA. V lost 4 bases, J lost 3 bases, and 5 bases lay in between. PCR involved 60 Vbeta and 13 Jbeta primers. Produced via immunoSEQ multiplex PCR; TCRdb's table is partial and in-frame only. The table includes 120,000 or so clones, over 75% detected once. The TCR was taken from a woman aged 18-29 years in good health and CMV-seronegative. Sequenced input: PBMCs. The rearrangement uses TRBV29-1 and TRBJ2-3; D not resolved. In DNA, the CDR3 is TGCAGCGTTGCTTTTACAGATACGCAGTATTTT. It codes for CSVAFTDTQYF.